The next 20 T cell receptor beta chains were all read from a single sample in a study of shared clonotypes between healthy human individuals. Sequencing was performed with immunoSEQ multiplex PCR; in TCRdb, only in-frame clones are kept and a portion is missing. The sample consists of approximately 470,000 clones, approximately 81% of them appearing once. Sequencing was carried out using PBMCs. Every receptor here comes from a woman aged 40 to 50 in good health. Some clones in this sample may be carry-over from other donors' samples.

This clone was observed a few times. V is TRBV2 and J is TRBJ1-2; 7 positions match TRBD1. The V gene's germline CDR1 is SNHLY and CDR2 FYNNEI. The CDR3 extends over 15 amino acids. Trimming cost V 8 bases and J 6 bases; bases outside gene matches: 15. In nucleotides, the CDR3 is TGTGCCAGCCGGACCCTCAGGGGGAGATTGAATGGCTACACCTTC. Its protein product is CASRTLRGRLNGYTF.

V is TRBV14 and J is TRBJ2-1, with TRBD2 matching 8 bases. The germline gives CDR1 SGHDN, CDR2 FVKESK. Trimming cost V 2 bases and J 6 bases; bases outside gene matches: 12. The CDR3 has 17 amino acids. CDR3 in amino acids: CASSQPLTSDLFNEQFF. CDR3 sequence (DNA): TGTGCCAGCAGCCAACCCCTGACTAGCGACCTCTTCAATGAGCAGTTCTTC. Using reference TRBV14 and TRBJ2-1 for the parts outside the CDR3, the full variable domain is EAGVTQFPSHSVIEKGQTVTLRCDPISGHDNLYWYRRVMGKEIKFLLHFVKESKQDESGMPNNRFLAERTGGTYSTLKVQPAELEDSGVYFCASSQPLTSDLFNEQFFGPGTRLTVL.

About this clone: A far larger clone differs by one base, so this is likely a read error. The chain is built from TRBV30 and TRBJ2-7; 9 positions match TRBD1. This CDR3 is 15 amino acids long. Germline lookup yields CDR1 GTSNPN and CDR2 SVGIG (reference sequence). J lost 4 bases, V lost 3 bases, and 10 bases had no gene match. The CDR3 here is CAWREGQGLRYEQYF. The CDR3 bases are TGTGCCTGGAGGGAGGGACAGGGATTAAGGTACGAGCAGTACTTC.

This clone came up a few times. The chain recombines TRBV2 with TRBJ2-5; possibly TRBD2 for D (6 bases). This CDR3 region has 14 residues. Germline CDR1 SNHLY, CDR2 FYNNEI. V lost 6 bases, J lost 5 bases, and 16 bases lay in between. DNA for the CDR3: TGTGCCAGCAGGAGGGTGGAGGGTCCGGAGACCCAGTACTTC. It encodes CASRRVEGPETQYF.

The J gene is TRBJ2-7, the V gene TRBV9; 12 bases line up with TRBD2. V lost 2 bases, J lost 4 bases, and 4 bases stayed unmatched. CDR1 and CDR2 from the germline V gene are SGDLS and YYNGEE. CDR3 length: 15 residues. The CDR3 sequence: CASSVGLAGLYEQYF. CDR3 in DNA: TGTGCCAGCAGCGTGGGACTAGCGGGTTTGTACGAGCAGTACTTC.

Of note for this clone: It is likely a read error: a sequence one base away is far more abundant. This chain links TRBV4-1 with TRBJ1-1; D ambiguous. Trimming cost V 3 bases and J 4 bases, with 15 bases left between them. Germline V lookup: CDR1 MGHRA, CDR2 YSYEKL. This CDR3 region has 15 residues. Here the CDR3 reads CASSQGSGGCTEAFF. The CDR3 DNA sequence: TGCGCCAGCAGCCAGGGCTCGGGTGGGTGCACTGAAGCTTTCTTT.

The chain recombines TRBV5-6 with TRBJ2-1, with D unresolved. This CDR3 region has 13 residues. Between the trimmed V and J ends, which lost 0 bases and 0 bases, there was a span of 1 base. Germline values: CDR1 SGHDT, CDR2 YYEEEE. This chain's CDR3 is CASSLGSYNEQFF. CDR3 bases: TGTGCCAGCAGCTTGGGCTCCTACAATGAGCAGTTCTTC.

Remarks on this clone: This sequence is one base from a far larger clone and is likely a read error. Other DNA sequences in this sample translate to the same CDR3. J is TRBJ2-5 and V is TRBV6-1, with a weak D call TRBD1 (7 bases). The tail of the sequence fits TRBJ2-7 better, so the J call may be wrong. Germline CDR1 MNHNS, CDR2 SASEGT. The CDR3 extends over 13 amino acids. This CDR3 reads CASMTGGGDEQYF. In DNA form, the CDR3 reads TGCGCCAGCATGACCGGAGGGGGCGACGAGCAGTACTTC.

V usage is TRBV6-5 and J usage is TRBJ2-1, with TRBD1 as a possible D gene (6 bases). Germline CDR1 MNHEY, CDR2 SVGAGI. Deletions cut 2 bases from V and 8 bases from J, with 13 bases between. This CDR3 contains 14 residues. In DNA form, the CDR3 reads TGTGCCAGCAGTTACCTACAGGGTAAAGATGAGCAGTTCTTC. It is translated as CASSYLQGKDEQFF.

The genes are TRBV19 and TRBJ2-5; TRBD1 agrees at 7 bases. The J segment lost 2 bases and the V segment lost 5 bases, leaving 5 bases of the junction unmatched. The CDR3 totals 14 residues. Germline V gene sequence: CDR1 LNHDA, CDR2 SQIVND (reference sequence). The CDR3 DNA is TGTGCCAGTAGTCTAACAGGGGCACAAGAGACCCAGTACTTC. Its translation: CASSLTGAQETQYF.

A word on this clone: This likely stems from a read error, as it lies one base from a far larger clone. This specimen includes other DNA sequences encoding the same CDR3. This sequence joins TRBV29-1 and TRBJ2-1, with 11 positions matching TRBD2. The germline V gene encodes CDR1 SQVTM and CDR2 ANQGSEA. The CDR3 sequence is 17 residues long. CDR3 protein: CSVEGFAGTSGYNEQFF. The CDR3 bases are TGCAGCGTCGAAGGGTTCGCAGGGACTAGCGGCTACAATGAGCAGTTCTTC.

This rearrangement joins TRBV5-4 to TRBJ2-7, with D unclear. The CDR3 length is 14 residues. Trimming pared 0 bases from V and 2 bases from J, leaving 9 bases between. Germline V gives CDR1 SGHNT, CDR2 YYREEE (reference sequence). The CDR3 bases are TGTGCCAGCAGCTTGGATGGCCCTACCTACGAGCAGTACTTC. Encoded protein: CASSLDGPTYEQYF.

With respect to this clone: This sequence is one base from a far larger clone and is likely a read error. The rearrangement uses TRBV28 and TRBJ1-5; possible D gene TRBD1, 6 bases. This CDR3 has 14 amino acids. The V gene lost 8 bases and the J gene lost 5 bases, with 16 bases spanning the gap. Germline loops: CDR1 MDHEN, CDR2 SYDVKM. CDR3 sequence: CASLKTQGYQPQHF. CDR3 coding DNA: TGTGCCAGCCTTAAAACTCAGGGGTATCAGCCCCAGCATTTT. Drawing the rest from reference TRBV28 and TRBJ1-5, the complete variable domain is DVKVTQSSRYLVKRTGEKVFLECVQDMDHENMFWYRQDPGLGLRLIYFSYDVKMKEKGDIPEGYSVSREKKERFSLILESASTNQTSMYLCASLKTQGYQPQHFGDGTRLSIL.

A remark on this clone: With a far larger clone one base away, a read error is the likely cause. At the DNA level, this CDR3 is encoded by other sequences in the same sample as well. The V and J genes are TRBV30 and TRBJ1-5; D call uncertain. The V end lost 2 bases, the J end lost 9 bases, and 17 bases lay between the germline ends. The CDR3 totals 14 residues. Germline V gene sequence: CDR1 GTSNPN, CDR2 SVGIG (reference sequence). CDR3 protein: CAWSNGVGDRPQHF. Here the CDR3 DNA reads TGTGCCTGGAGTAACGGGGTGGGAGATCGGCCCCAGCATTTT.

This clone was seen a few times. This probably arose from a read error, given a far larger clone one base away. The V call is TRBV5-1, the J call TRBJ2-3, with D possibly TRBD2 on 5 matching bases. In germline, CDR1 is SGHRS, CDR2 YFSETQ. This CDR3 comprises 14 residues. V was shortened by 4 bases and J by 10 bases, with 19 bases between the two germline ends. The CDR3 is CASSAASVGDAQYF. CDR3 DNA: TGCGCCAGCAGCGCAGCTAGTGTCGGGGATGCGCAGTATTTT.

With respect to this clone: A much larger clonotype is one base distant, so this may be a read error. The CDR3 DNA reads as TGTGCCAGCAGTGCTGGGACGGGAGATCTAGCCAAAAACATTAAGTACTTC. Encoded protein: CASSAGTGDLAKNIKYF. The chain employs TRBV25-1 and TRBJ2-4, with a tentative D call TRBD2 (6 bases). CDR3 length: 17 amino acids. Germline CDR1 reads MGHDK; CDR2 reads SYGVNS.

CDR3 residues: CASSPQGLAGNANTGELFF. DNA of the CDR3: TGTGCCAGCAGTCCCCAGGGACTAGCGGGGAACGCGAACACCGGGGAGCTGTTTTTT. This chain uses TRBV7-3 with TRBJ2-2; TRBD2 matches at 13 bases. The CDR3 length is 19 residues. V lost 6 bases to trimming and J lost 0 bases; unmatched junction nucleotides: 10. The germline V gene encodes CDR1 SGHTA and CDR2 FQGTGA.

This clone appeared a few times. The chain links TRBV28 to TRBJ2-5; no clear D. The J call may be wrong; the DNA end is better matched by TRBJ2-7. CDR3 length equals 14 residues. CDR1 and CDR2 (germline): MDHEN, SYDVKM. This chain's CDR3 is CASSLDTAAYEQYF. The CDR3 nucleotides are TGTGCCAGCAGTTTAGACACGGCTGCCTACGAGCAGTACTTC.

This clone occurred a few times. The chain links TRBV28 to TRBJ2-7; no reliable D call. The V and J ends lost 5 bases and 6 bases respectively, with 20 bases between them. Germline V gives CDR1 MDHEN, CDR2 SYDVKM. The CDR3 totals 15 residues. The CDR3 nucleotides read TGTGCCAGCAGTCCCGCTTCGCTGGAATCCAGCGAGCAGTACTTC. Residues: CASSPASLESSEQYF.

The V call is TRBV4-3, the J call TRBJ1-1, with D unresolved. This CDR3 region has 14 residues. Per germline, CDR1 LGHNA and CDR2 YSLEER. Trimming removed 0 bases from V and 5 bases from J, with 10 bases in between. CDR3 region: CASSQEGGWTEAFF. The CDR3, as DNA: TGCGCCAGCAGCCAAGAGGGCGGGTGGACTGAAGCTTTCTTT.